These 17 T cell receptor beta chains were all obtained from the same sample, sequenced in a study of blood T cell repertoires in COVID-19. Libraries were prepared by immunoSEQ multiplex PCR; TCRdb keeps only in-frame clonotypes and omits some of them. The sample yields fewer than 150,000 clones, 70% to 90% seen once. The sequencing input was peripheral blood. The receptors here all came from a human donor in a cohort sampled during active COVID-19.

The V call is TRBV7-2, the J call TRBJ2-7; 8 nucleotides agree with TRBD1. The CDR3 extends over 13 amino acids. Germline trimming cut 4 bases from V and 6 bases from J; bases unmatched to any gene: 5. Germline assignment: CDR1 SGHTA and CDR2 FQGNSA. CDR3 sequence (DNA): TGTGCCAGCAGCTCCCGTGACAGGGGCGAGCAGTACTTC. Protein product: CASSSRDRGEQYF. The complete variable domain, with remaining parts taken from reference TRBV7-2 and TRBJ2-7, reads GAGVSQSPSNKVTEKGKDVELRCDPISGHTALYWYRQSLGQGLEFLIYFQGNSAPDKSGLPSDRFSAERTGGSVSTLTIQRTQQEDSAVYLCASSSRDRGEQYFGPGTRLTVT.

The chain uses TRBV7-2 and TRBJ2-7; D might be TRBD1 (5 bases). This CDR3 is 13 amino acids long. Trimming stripped 5 bases from V and 0 bases from J, with 8 bases between. Looked up from germline, CDR1 is SGHTA and CDR2 is FQGNSA. CDR3 DNA sequence: TGTGCCAGCAGCCATGACAGCTCCTACGAGCAGTACTTC. Protein product: CASSHDSSYEQYF.

The chain uses TRBV12-3 or TRBV12-4 and TRBJ2-7, with D maybe TRBD2 (6 bases). This CDR3 is built from 13 residues. V lost 6 bases, J lost 4 bases, and 13 bases lay in between. The CDR3 bases are TGTGCCAGCAGAGCAGCGGGTCGATACGAGCAGTACTTC. Protein: CASRAAGRYEQYF.

This chain joins TRBV7-2 and TRBJ2-2; maybe TRBD1 (5 bases). Trimming took off 5 bases at V and 2 bases at J, with 12 bases between the two ends. The germline V gene encodes CDR1 SGHTA and CDR2 FQGNSA. This CDR3 is 15 amino acids long. The CDR3 bases are TGTGCCAGCAGCCTGCGAAGGGGAAACACCGGGGAGCTGTTTTTT. It translates to CASSLRRGNTGELFF.

The chain has TRBV12-3 or TRBV12-4 and TRBJ1-5; D possibly corresponds to TRBD1 (6 bases). This CDR3 spans 11 amino acids. V gave up 4 bases and J gave up 16 bases, with 14 bases separating them. CDR3 nucleotides: TGTGCCAGCAGTTCCCAGGGGATCCAACATTTT. Residues: CASSSQGIQHF.

The chain has TRBV4-2 and TRBJ1-3, with TRBD1 as a possible D gene (5 bases). The germline V gene has CDR1 LGHNA and CDR2 YNFKEQ. The V end was cut by 2 bases, the J end by 2 bases, with 13 bases between. The CDR3 is made up of 16 amino acids. The CDR3 region is CASSQPLGTPGNTIYF. The DNA for the CDR3 is TGTGCCAGCAGCCAACCACTCGGGACTCCTGGAAACACCATATATTTT.

V and J are TRBV10-3 and TRBJ2-7, with D tentatively TRBD2 (6 bases). CDR3 length: 13 amino acids. The germline V gene has CDR1 ENHRY and CDR2 SYGVKD. V lost 4 bases and J lost 6, with 13 bases in between. CDR3 coding DNA: TGTGCCATCAGTGGAACAGAGGGAGGCGAGCAGTACTTC. Translating gives CAISGTEGGEQYF.

This chain joins TRBV5-1 and TRBJ1-2; D ambiguous. The CDR3 spans 14 residues. The ends were cut back, 4 bases at V and 3 bases at J, with 13 bases in the middle. Germline-derived CDR1 and CDR2 are SGHRS and YFSETQ. The CDR3 bases are TGCGCCAGCAGCCCTGGGGAGAGGGACTATGGCTACACCTTC. It specifies CASSPGERDYGYTF.

The chain uses TRBV6-1 and TRBJ1-4; TRBD1 agrees at 7 bases. CDR1 and CDR2 (germline): MNHNS, SASEGT. Germline trimming cut 1 base from V and 2 bases from J; bases unmatched to any gene: 4. There are 16 residues in the CDR3. The CDR3 coding sequence is TGTGCCAGCAGTGAAGGAACAGGGGTCACTAATGAAAAACTGTTTTTT. This sequence encodes CASSEGTGVTNEKLFF.

V and J are TRBV4-2 and TRBJ2-2, with 12 bases that match TRBD2. The CDR3 spans 16 residues. The V gene's germline CDR1 is LGHNA and CDR2 YNFKEQ. V lost 3 bases, J lost 5 bases, and 4 bases stayed unmatched. CDR3 in amino acids: CASSQATSGGTGELFF. For the CDR3, the DNA is TGTGCCAGCAGCCAGGCTACTAGCGGGGGGACCGGGGAGCTGTTTTTT.

This clone was detected only once. Distinct nucleotide sequences in the sample also encode this CDR3. The chain links TRBV5-4 to TRBJ1-2, with TRBD1 as a possible D gene (5 bases). The germline gives CDR1 SGHNT, CDR2 YYREEE (reference sequence). Trimming shortened V by 0 bases and J by 1 base, and 7 bases separated the two germline ends. CDR3 length equals 14 residues. The CDR3 region is CASSLGQSNYGYTF. CDR3 nucleotides: TGTGCCAGCAGCTTGGGACAGAGTAACTATGGCTACACCTTC.

This clone has more than one count but fewer than ten. The gene calls are TRBV4-1 and TRBJ1-6; possible D gene TRBD1, 5 bases. Germline CDR1 MGHRA, CDR2 YSYEKL. The CDR3 is 17 amino acids. V lost 0 bases to trimming and J lost 6 bases, with 15 bases between them. The CDR3 loop is CASSQERAGHANSPLHF. The CDR3 nucleotides read TGCGCCAGCAGCCAAGAAAGGGCTGGACATGCTAATTCACCCCTCCACTTT.

This clone was seen just once. CDR3 region: CASSPLMTGHGYTF. The CDR3 coding sequence is TGTGCCAGTAGTCCCCTGATGACAGGGCATGGCTACACCTTC. The V and J genes are TRBV19 and TRBJ1-2, with 7 bases identical to TRBD1. Germline V gives CDR1 LNHDA, CDR2 SQIVND (reference sequence). Germline trimming cut 5 bases from V and 6 bases from J; bases unmatched to any gene: 9. The CDR3 is made up of 14 amino acids.

CDR3 in amino acids: CASIQTSGAQSSYNEQFF. DNA of the CDR3: TGTGCCAGTATCCAGACTAGCGGGGCACAAAGCTCCTACAATGAGCAGTTCTTC. The chain recombines TRBV19 with TRBJ2-1, with 11 bases aligning to TRBD2. The CDR3 contains 18 residues. V gave up 7 bases and J gave up 0 bases; unmatched junction bases: 11. Germline CDR1 LNHDA, CDR2 SQIVND (reference sequence).

The chain links TRBV6-6 to TRBJ1-3; a possible D gene is TRBD1 (6 bases). Germline V lookup: CDR1 MNHNY, CDR2 SVGAGI (reference sequence). The CDR3 is 13 residues long. V was shortened by 8 bases and J by 5 bases, with 13 bases between the two germline ends. This CDR3 reads CASQDSARNTIYF. The CDR3 DNA reads as TGTGCCAGCCAGGACAGTGCCCGAAACACCATATATTTT.

The chain joins TRBV12-3 or TRBV12-4 to TRBJ2-1; a weak D match, TRBD1 (5 bases). Trimming left V 0 bases short and J 8 bases short, with 8 bases between. This CDR3 spans 13 amino acids. The CDR3 nucleotides are TGTGCCAGCAGTTTAGCCAGGGAATATGAGCAGTTCTTC. Protein product: CASSLAREYEQFF.

This chain connects TRBV5-4 to TRBJ2-4; 10 bases align to TRBD1. V was pared by 3 bases and J by 6 bases, with 9 bases of the junction left unmatched. The germline gives CDR1 SGHNT, CDR2 YYREEE (reference sequence). CDR3 length: 16 amino acids. This chain's CDR3 is CASSYTRDRGINIQYF. Written as DNA, the CDR3 is TGTGCCAGCAGCTATACCCGGGACAGGGGTATAAACATTCAGTACTTC.